A single sample gave rise to the 30 T cell receptor beta chains below, sequenced in a study of cytomegalovirus exposure and HLA in healthy donors. Libraries were prepared by immunoSEQ multiplex PCR; TCRdb keeps only in-frame clonotypes and omits some of them. The sample lists about 73,000 clones, over 85% occurring once. The sequencing sample was made of PBMCs. Receptor source: a woman aged 18-30 years in good health and CMV-seropositive.

The chain employs TRBV27 and TRBJ2-5, with 9 bases matching TRBD2. CDR1 is MNHEY, CDR2 SMNVEV, per germline (reference sequence). The CDR3 spans 15 residues. V was clipped by 2 bases and J by 3 bases; unmatched bases: 4. The CDR3 is CASSLGLAGKETQYF. As DNA, the CDR3 is TGTGCCAGCAGTTTAGGGCTAGCGGGGAAAGAGACCCAGTACTTC.

The V call is TRBV6-5, the J call TRBJ1-2, with TRBD1 matching over 7 bases. Trimming at V came to 6 bases and at J to 4 bases, leaving 5 bases not matched to a gene. This CDR3 is built from 13 residues. CDR1 MNHEY and CDR2 SVGAGI come from the germline V gene. As DNA, the CDR3 is TGTGCCAGCAGATCCGGGACAGCCTATGGCTACACCTTC. It yields the protein CASRSGTAYGYTF.

The V call is TRBV9, the J call TRBJ2-2, with 15 positions matching TRBD2. Germline CDR1 reads SGDLS; CDR2 reads YYNGEE. This CDR3 contains 18 residues. V shed 4 bases and J 5 bases; nucleotides not matched to a gene: 9. The CDR3 sequence is CASSTGLAGGPITGELFF. Written as DNA, the CDR3 is TGTGCCAGCAGCACCGGACTAGCGGGAGGGCCTATTACCGGGGAGCTGTTTTTT. The full variable domain, in which reference TRBV9 and TRBJ2-2 provide the parts outside the CDR3, is DSGVTQTPKHLITATGQRVTLRCSPRSGDLSVYWYQQSLDQGLQFLIQYYNGEERAKGNILERFSAQQFPDLHSELNLSSLELGDSALYFCASSTGLAGGPITGELFFGEGSRLTVL.

This chain uses TRBV4-2 with TRBJ2-3; tentatively, D is TRBD2 (5 bases). The CDR3 runs to 17 residues. Germline V CDR1 and CDR2: LGHNA, YNFKEQ. Trimming shortened V by 4 bases and J by 1 base, and 18 bases separated the two germline ends. DNA for the CDR3: TGTGCCAGCAGCCCCCTAGGAGGATCCTCTGGCACAGATACGCAGTATTTT. Protein product: CASSPLGGSSGTDTQYF.

This clone came up once. The J gene is TRBJ2-5, the V gene TRBV15; TRBD2 matches 7 bases. Germline assignment: CDR1 LNHNV and CDR2 YYDKDF (reference sequence). This CDR3 region has 16 residues. Trimming cost V 5 bases and J 7 bases; bases outside gene matches: 16. In nucleotides, the CDR3 is TGTGCCACCAGCGGCGGGGGAGCTCCACCTTTATCGACCCAGTACTTC. This translates into CATSGGGAPPLSTQYF.

This chain links TRBV9 with TRBJ2-1; 10 nucleotides line up with TRBD2. V lost 0 bases and J lost 2; bases outside the gene matches: 11. The CDR3 extends over 19 amino acids. CDR1 is SGDLS and CDR2 is YYNGEE in the germline V gene. In nucleotides, the CDR3 is TGTGCCAGCAGCGTAGGTGGGGCTAGCGGGAGAGGGGCCTACAATGAGCAGTTCTTC. It specifies CASSVGGASGRGAYNEQFF.

This sequence joins TRBV6-5 and TRBJ2-7; 9 bases line up with TRBD1. This CDR3 has 14 amino acids. The V gene end was trimmed by 4 bases and the J gene end by 5 bases; junction bases not matched to a gene: 6. Germline V gives CDR1 MNHEY, CDR2 SVGAGI. This chain's CDR3 is CASSLGQGSNEQYF. The CDR3 DNA is TGTGCCAGCAGTTTAGGACAGGGGAGCAACGAGCAGTACTTC.

This rearrangement joins TRBV19 to TRBJ2-2; maybe TRBD1 (6 bases). The CDR3 is 16 amino acids. Trimming pared 4 bases from V and 0 bases from J, leaving 12 bases between. Germline V lookup: CDR1 LNHDA, CDR2 SQIVND (reference sequence). CDR3 region: CASSTAGAPNTGELFF. The CDR3 bases are TGTGCCAGTAGTACCGCAGGGGCCCCGAACACCGGGGAGCTGTTTTTT.

V usage is TRBV5-6 and J usage is TRBJ2-1; 9 bases map to TRBD2. V was pared by 0 bases and J by 2 bases, with 6 bases of the junction left unmatched. Germline-derived CDR1 and CDR2 are SGHDT and YYEEEE. The CDR3 is made up of 17 amino acids. In DNA form, the CDR3 reads TGTGCCAGCAGCTTGGAACGCCTAGCGGGGACCTACAATGAGCAGTTCTTC. This encodes CASSLERLAGTYNEQFF.

V and J are TRBV19 and TRBJ2-1, with 7 bases matching TRBD2. CDR3 length: 15 residues. Germline values: CDR1 LNHDA, CDR2 SQIVND (reference sequence). The trim removed 5 bases at V and 4 bases at J, leaving 8 bases unmatched. The CDR3 protein is CASSLAGAAYNEQFF. As DNA, the CDR3 is TGTGCCAGTAGTCTCGCGGGAGCCGCTTACAATGAGCAGTTCTTC.

The chain links TRBV19 to TRBJ2-2, with 10 positions matching TRBD1. This CDR3 spans 13 amino acids. Germline V gene sequence: CDR1 LNHDA, CDR2 SQIVND (reference sequence). V gave up 6 bases and J gave up 5 bases; unmatched junction bases: 0. CDR3 loop: CASRGQGTGELFF. CDR3 bases: TGTGCCAGTAGGGGACAGGGGACCGGGGAGCTGTTTTTT.

J is TRBJ2-1 and V is TRBV5-4; 14 bases agree with TRBD2. CDR1 and CDR2 from the germline V gene are SGHNT and YYREEE (reference sequence). The CDR3 has 15 residues. Losses at the gene ends were 4 bases for V and 6 bases for J; bases not matched to a gene: 3. Written as DNA, the CDR3 is TGTGCCAGCAGCCTAGGGACTAGCGGGAGCAATGAGCAGTTCTTC. It translates to CASSLGTSGSNEQFF.

V usage is TRBV28 and J usage is TRBJ1-4; 8 bases fit TRBD1. Germline-derived CDR1 and CDR2 are MDHEN and SYDVKM. V trimming: 6 bases; J trimming: 5 bases; junction bases outside the gene matches: 8. This CDR3 comprises 15 residues. CDR3 sequence (DNA): TGTGCCAGCAGCCCCTACCGGGACAGGAATGAAAAACTGTTTTTT. The encoded protein is CASSPYRDRNEKLFF.

The chain carries TRBV28 and TRBJ2-3; 7 bases match TRBD2. Trimming cost V 10 bases and J 1 base; bases outside gene matches: 5. The CDR3 loop spans 13 amino acids. The germline CDR1 and CDR2 sequences are MDHEN and SYDVKM. The CDR3 DNA reads as TGTGCCACTAAGGGAGGGGGCACAGATACGCAGTATTTT. This codes for CATKGGGTDTQYF.

V and J are TRBV7-2 and TRBJ1-5; weak D call: TRBD1 (5 bases). CDR3 length: 14 residues. Trimming stripped 3 bases from V and 4 bases from J, with 10 bases between. Germline V gives CDR1 SGHTA, CDR2 FQGNSA. The CDR3 sequence is CASSFRQTNQPQHF. The CDR3 region has the DNA TGTGCCAGCAGCTTTCGACAGACTAATCAGCCCCAGCATTTT.

This chain uses TRBV5-6 with TRBJ1-5, with D hard to call. Germline assignment: CDR1 SGHDT and CDR2 YYEEEE. The CDR3 is 15 amino acids. V was cut by 0 bases and J by 0 bases, with 7 bases left in between. The CDR3 reads CASSLAENSNQPQHF. The CDR3 nucleotides read TGTGCCAGCAGCTTGGCCGAGAATAGCAATCAGCCCCAGCATTTT.

This clone came up once. The chain recombines TRBV30 with TRBJ1-5; D is possibly TRBD1 (6 bases). V was cut by 1 base and J by 5 bases, with 12 bases left in between. The germline V gene has CDR1 GTSNPN and CDR2 SVGIG (reference sequence). The CDR3 runs 14 residues. DNA of the CDR3: TGTGCCTGGAGTGAGGGGGGGGGTTATCAGCCCCAGCATTTT. Protein product: CAWSEGGGYQPQHF.

The V gene is TRBV7-2, the J gene TRBJ1-2; a possible D gene is TRBD1 (5 bases). Deletions cut 4 bases from V and 4 bases from J, with 13 bases between. This CDR3 comprises 14 residues. The germline V gene encodes CDR1 SGHTA and CDR2 FQGNSA. The CDR3 bases are TGTGCCAGCAGCTCTGGGGCGCCTGGCTATGGCTACACCTTC. This gives the protein CASSSGAPGYGYTF.

The genes are TRBV15 and TRBJ1-4; D unclear. Germline CDR1 and CDR2: LNHNV and YYDKDF (reference sequence). Trimming took off 4 bases at V and 3 bases at J, with 9 bases between the two ends. The CDR3 consists of 14 residues. The CDR3 nucleotides read TGTGCCACCAGCAACGCTCGGTCTAATGAAAAACTGTTTTTT. Translating gives CATSNARSNEKLFF.

The chain uses TRBV9 and TRBJ2-3; D perhaps matches TRBD2 (6 bases). V dropped 2 bases and J dropped 1 base, with 14 bases sitting between them. The V gene's germline CDR1 is SGDLS and CDR2 YYNGEE. CDR3 size: 16 residues. CDR3 loop: CASSVQSGERTDTQYF. In DNA form, the CDR3 reads TGTGCCAGCAGCGTGCAGTCGGGGGAGCGCACAGATACGCAGTATTTT.

The chain combines TRBV4-1 with TRBJ2-2, with 8 bases fitting TRBD1. With V trimmed by 0 bases and J by 8 bases, 8 bases remained unmatched. The germline CDR1 and CDR2 sequences are MGHRA and YSYEKL. The CDR3 has 16 amino acids. CDR3 nucleotide sequence: TGCGCCAGCAGCCAAGACAGGGACAGGTACCGTGGGGAGCTGTTTTTT. Amino acid sequence: CASSQDRDRYRGELFF.

The chain is built from TRBV19 and TRBJ1-5, with a weak D call TRBD1 (6 bases). Trimming stripped 6 bases from V and 4 bases from J, with 13 bases between. The CDR3 covers 14 residues. Per germline, CDR1 LNHDA and CDR2 SQIVND (reference sequence). CDR3 sequence reads: CASRGTPGNQPQHF. The CDR3 DNA sequence: TGTGCCAGTAGAGGGACACCGGGAAATCAGCCCCAGCATTTT.

The gene calls are TRBV14 and TRBJ2-1; D perhaps matches TRBD2 (5 bases). The length of the CDR3 is 15 residues. Germline CDR1 SGHDN, CDR2 FVKESK. With 0 bases removed from V and 9 bases from J, the gap between germline ends came to 15 bases. CDR3 coding DNA: TGTGCCAGCAGCCAAGAAGTTACGACGCGGGCTGAGCAGTTCTTC. Its protein product is CASSQEVTTRAEQFF.

Note on this clone: The sample holds other DNA sequences that translate to the same CDR3. The chain links TRBV6-5 to TRBJ2-3; the match to TRBD2 covers 11 bases. The CDR3 contains 15 residues. The V gene's germline CDR1 is MNHEY and CDR2 SVGAGI. V trimming: 6 bases; J trimming: 4 bases; junction bases outside the gene matches: 6. In DNA form, the CDR3 reads TGTGCCAGCAGCCGGCTAGCGGGAGGCCCAGATACGCAGTATTTT. Its protein product is CASSRLAGGPDTQYF.

The DNA for the CDR3 is TGTGCCAGCAGTTCTAGCGGGGGGCCCTACAATGAGCAGTTCTTC. As protein: CASSSSGGPYNEQFF. The chain combines TRBV5-5 with TRBJ2-1; 11 bases are a match to TRBD2. Germline lookup yields CDR1 SGHKS and CDR2 YYEKEE (reference sequence). Losses at the gene ends were 5 bases for V and 2 bases for J; bases not matched to a gene: 3. CDR3 length: 15 amino acids.

This clone was recorded only once. This chain connects TRBV23-1 to TRBJ2-3, with 10 bases that match TRBD2. TRBV23-1 belongs to the ORF category, with a function that is uncertain. This CDR3 spans 17 amino acids. V trimming: 0 bases; J trimming: 8 bases; junction bases outside the gene matches: 11. The CDR3 sequence: CASSQSYESGGAGTQYF. In DNA, the CDR3 is TGCGCCAGCAGTCAATCGTACGAGAGCGGGGGGGCGGGTACGCAGTATTTT.

This clone occurred a few times. This chain links TRBV7-2 with TRBJ1-6; D is undetermined. Trimming removed 3 bases at V and 4 bases at J, with 13 bases between. Germline values: CDR1 SGHTA, CDR2 FQGNSA. The CDR3 is made up of 16 amino acids. This CDR3 reads CASSFPSRIYNSPLHF. In nucleotides, the CDR3 is TGTGCCAGCAGCTTCCCTTCCAGAATTTATAATTCACCCCTCCACTTT.

The V gene is TRBV29-1, the J gene TRBJ2-7; the D gene is possibly TRBD1 (5 bases). CDR3 size: 11 residues. Germline V gene lookup returns CDR1 SQVTM and CDR2 ANQGSEA. Trimming took 4 bases from V and 4 from J, leaving 8 bases between them. CDR3 nucleotides: TGCAGCGTTGGCTCAGGGTACGAGCAGTACTTC. Translated: CSVGSGYEQYF.

The chain carries TRBV6-1 and TRBJ2-1, with 12 bases matching TRBD2. The germline gives CDR1 MNHNS, CDR2 SASEGT. Germline trimming cut 1 base from V and 7 bases from J; bases unmatched to any gene: 14. This CDR3 comprises 19 residues. The CDR3 region is CASSEVGGASGRAGNEQFF. CDR3 coding DNA: TGTGCCAGCAGTGAAGTGGGGGGAGCTAGCGGGAGGGCGGGGAATGAGCAGTTCTTC.

The gene calls are TRBV19 and TRBJ2-1; 9 positions agree with TRBD2. The germline gives CDR1 LNHDA, CDR2 SQIVND (reference sequence). The CDR3 loop spans 16 amino acids. J gave up 5 bases and V 7 bases, and 12 bases lay outside the gene matches. CDR3 sequence: CASTGQAGGRNNEQFF. The CDR3 DNA follows: TGTGCCAGTACGGGCCAGGCGGGGGGGCGGAACAATGAGCAGTTCTTC.